A selection of T cell receptor beta chains follows, all from one sample in a study of regulatory T cells in long-lasting Graves disease. TCRdb re-called the multiplex PCR reads through MiXCR, storing one row per CDR3 protein. This table has 400,000 to 650,000 distinct CDR3 sequences, about 16% appearing once. These data were likewise used in another study, on T cells in Graves' hyperthyroidism and ophthalmopathy.

Sequenced material: peripheral blood mononuclear cells (PBMCs), taken at new diagnosis, from a patient treated with antithyroid drugs. These receptors were taken from a woman between 40 and 65 years old with Graves disease. Each CDR3 is given with its conserved first and last residue. The D gene is left open where the match is weak. Not every row has a clone size; where given, it reads once, few, many or a size class.

J gene,V gene,clone size,D gene,CDR3 protein,CDR3 DNA
TRBJ1-6,TRBV3-1,many,TRBD1,CASSQGTGGDSPLHF,TGTGCCAGCAGCCAAGGGACAGGGGGCGATTCACCCCTCCACTTT
TRBJ2-1,TRBV29-1,few,.,CSVGELGNEQFF,TGCAGCGTTGGAGAGTTAGGGAATGAGCAGTTCTTC
TRBJ1-2,TRBV7-9,.,TRBD1,CASSPGTVDGYTF,TGTGCCAGCAGCCCCGGGACAGTGGATGGCTACACCTTC
TRBJ2-7,TRBV5-1,.,TRBD2,CASRLAEGLEQYF,TGCGCCAGCAGACTAGCGGAGGGTTTGGAGCAGTACTTC
TRBJ2-2,TRBV28,.,.,CASSPGGRDTGELFF,TGTGCCAGCAGTCCGGGTGGGCGGGACACCGGGGAGCTGTTTTTT
TRBJ2-7,TRBV5-1,many,.,CASSLYQANEQYF,TGCGCCAGCAGCTTGTATCAGGCTAACGAGCAGTACTTC
TRBJ1-5,TRBV3-1,.,.,CASSQQINQPQHF,TGTGCCAGCAGCCAACAGATCAATCAGCCCCAGCATTTT
TRBJ2-3,TRBV27,.,.,CATPEGSGADTQYF,TGTGCCACCCCGGAGGGGTCTGGCGCAGATACGCAGTATTTT
TRBJ2-1,TRBV6-2/TRBV6-3,many,TRBD1,CASTGGQGYDEQFF,TGTGCCAGCACTGGGGGACAGGGGTACGATGAGCAGTTCTTC
TRBJ2-7,TRBV2,many,.,CASSSLVAYEQYF,TGTGCCAGCAGCAGTTTAGTCGCCTACGAGCAGTACTTC
TRBJ1-6,TRBV30,few,.,CAWSLGPRNNSPLHF,TGTGCCTGGAGTCTGGGTCCCAGGAATAATTCACCCCTCCACTTT
TRBJ2-1,TRBV7-7,few,.,CASSLGQGISEQFF,TGTGCTAGCAGCTTAGGGCAGGGTATAAGTGAGCAGTTCTTC
TRBJ2-1,TRBV29-1,many,TRBD2,CSVEGSGGETYNEQFF,TGCAGCGTTGAAGGGAGCGGGGGGGAGACCTACAATGAGCAGTTCTTC
TRBJ1-1,TRBV30,many,TRBD1,CASQVKDRGPNTEAFF,TGTGCCTCCCAAGTGAAGGACAGGGGGCCGAACACTGAAGCTTTCTTT
TRBJ1-1,TRBV15,few,.,CATSRVRGQNTEAFF,TGTGCCACCAGCAGAGTTCGCGGGCAGAACACTGAAGCTTTCTTT
TRBJ2-1,TRBV11-2,.,.,CASSLERDWQFF,TGTGCCAGCAGCTTAGAGCGGGACTGGCAGTTCTTC
TRBJ1-1,TRBV3-1,many,.,CASSDRINTEAFF,TGTGCCAGCAGTGACAGGATAAACACTGAAGCTTTCTTT
TRBJ2-5,TRBV7-9,once,TRBD2,CASSRLAGGVETQYF,TGTGCCAGCAGCAGACTAGCGGGGGGTGTAGAGACCCAGTACTTC
TRBJ2-5,TRBV5-1,.,.,CASSEGSVETQYF,TGCGCCAGCAGCGAGGGGTCGGTAGAGACCCAGTACTTC
TRBJ2-7,TRBV15,.,TRBD1,CATSSTGARYEQYF,TGTGCCACCAGCAGCACAGGGGCCCGTTACGAGCAGTACTTC
TRBJ1-1,TRBV6-1,many,TRBD1,CASVGTGNTEAFF,TGTGCCAGCGTAGGGACAGGGAACACTGAAGCTTTCTTT
TRBJ1-1,TRBV4-1,few,TRBD1,CASSNTGGGEAFF,TGCGCCAGCAGCAATACAGGGGGTGGTGAAGCTTTCTTT
TRBJ1-6,TRBV11-2,many,.,CASSLDGGYNSPLHF,TGTGCCAGCAGCTTAGATGGGGGCTATAATTCACCCCTCCACTTT
TRBJ2-7,TRBV7-9,many,TRBD1,CASSLVLQGAYEQYF,TGTGCCAGCAGCTTAGTACTACAGGGGGCCTACGAGCAGTACTTC
TRBJ2-3,TRBV13,many,TRBD1,CASSSFRDRGRKTDTQYF,TGTGCCAGCAGCTCGTTCCGGGACAGGGGGCGTAAGACAGATACGCAGTATTTT
TRBJ2-3,TRBV6-1,few,.,CASTRSSDTQYF,TGTGCCAGCACCAGGAGTTCCGATACGCAGTATTTT
TRBJ1-1,TRBV12-3/TRBV12-4,many,.,CASRLTGVGTEAFF,TGTGCCAGCAGACTGACAGGTGTGGGCACTGAAGCTTTCTTT
TRBJ1-1,TRBV15,many,.,CATSRYGNTEAFF,TGTGCCACCAGCAGATATGGTAACACTGAAGCTTTCTTT
TRBJ1-5,TRBV3-1,many,.,CASSQSTPGGDQPQHF,TGTGCCAGCAGCCAATCGACTCCCGGGGGGGATCAGCCCCAGCATTTT
TRBJ1-2,TRBV12-5,.,.,CASGLARLSQRGYTF,TGTGCTAGTGGTTTGGCCAGGCTTTCTCAGAGGGGCTACACCTTC
TRBJ1-5,TRBV12-3/TRBV12-4,many,TRBD1,CASRTTGSGDQPQHF,TGTGCCAGCAGAACGACAGGGAGCGGGGATCAGCCCCAGCATTTT
TRBJ1-1,TRBV28,many,.,CATEGNTEAFF,TGTGCCACCGAGGGGAACACTGAAGCTTTCTTT
TRBJ2-3,TRBV11-2,many,TRBD2,CASSAGGGGTQYF,TGTGCCAGCTCCGCGGGGGGAGGTGGTACGCAGTATTTT
TRBJ1-3,TRBV11-2,many,.,CASSFPGQGGNTIYF,TGTGCCAGCAGCTTTCCGGGGCAGGGTGGAAACACCATATATTTT
TRBJ2-7,TRBV3-1,few,.,CASSRYQEGDEQYF,TGTGCCAGCAGCCGATACCAAGAGGGGGACGAGCAGTACTTC
TRBJ2-7,TRBV5-1,.,TRBD1,CASSPSRTGARYTSYEQYF,TGCGCCAGCAGCCCAAGTCGGACAGGAGCAAGATACACATCCTACGAGCAGTACTTC
TRBJ2-3,TRBV5-1,.,TRBD1,CASSLYGQGIEDTQYF,TGCGCCAGCAGCTTGTATGGACAGGGGATTGAAGATACGCAGTATTTT
TRBJ1-1,TRBV6-2/TRBV6-3,many,TRBD1,CASSSLWTGTEAFF,TGTGCCAGCTCCAGCCTTTGGACAGGAACTGAAGCTTTCTTT
TRBJ2-1,TRBV13,many,TRBD2,CASSFISGGSSSYNEQFF,TGTGCCAGCAGCTTTATTAGCGGGGGTTCAAGCTCCTACAATGAGCAGTTCTTC
TRBJ1-3,TRBV6-2/TRBV6-3,.,.,CASSYLGTGNTIYF,TGTGCCAGCTCCTACTTGGGGACGGGAAACACCATATATTTT
TRBJ1-1,TRBV28,many,.,CASITGRTEAFF,TGTGCCAGCATTACAGGGCGGACTGAAGCTTTCTTT
TRBJ2-1,TRBV10-3,.,TRBD1,CAISERGQNSYNEQFF,TGTGCCATCAGTGAAAGGGGACAGAACTCCTACAATGAGCAGTTCTTC
TRBJ1-1,TRBV30,many,.,CAWSRGMGTSNTEAFF,TGTGCCTGGAGTCGGGGGATGGGGACCTCTAACACTGAAGCTTTCTTT
TRBJ1-3,TRBV5-1,few,.,CASGKDQLLSGNTIYF,TGCGCCAGTGGGAAGGACCAATTGCTCTCTGGAAACACCATATATTTT
TRBJ2-7,TRBV30,many,TRBD1,CAWKDRDRGAYEQYF,TGTGCCTGGAAAGATCGGGACAGGGGAGCCTACGAGCAGTACTTC
TRBJ2-7,TRBV12-3/TRBV12-4,few,.,CASTLGTDLGQYF,TGTGCCAGCACCCTAGGGACGGATCTAGGGCAGTACTTC
TRBJ1-1,TRBV19,.,.,CASNAGGAGNTEAFF,TGTGCCAGTAACGCTGGGGGGGCCGGGAACACTGAAGCTTTCTTT
TRBJ1-2,TRBV7-8,.,.,CASSEREGGYGYTF,TGTGCCAGCAGCGAGCGTGAGGGGGGGTATGGCTACACCTTC
TRBJ1-2,TRBV6-1,many,.,CASSEARGTSYGYTF,TGTGCCAGCAGTGAAGCAAGGGGCACCTCCTATGGCTACACCTTC
TRBJ1-1,TRBV6-1,many,TRBD1,CASRTTGAGLAFF,TGTGCCAGCAGGACCACAGGGGCTGGATTAGCTTTCTTT
TRBJ2-3,TRBV11-3,many,.,CASSPSTGRDDTQYF,TGTGCCAGCAGCCCCTCGACAGGCCGCGACGATACGCAGTATTTT
TRBJ2-5,TRBV11-3,many,TRBD1,CASSFFGQGARETQYF,TGTGCCAGCAGCTTTTTCGGACAGGGGGCTCGAGAGACCCAGTACTTC
TRBJ1-6,TRBV6-1,.,.,CASSPSGSPLHF,TGTGCCAGCAGCCCGAGCGGTTCACCCCTCCACTTT
TRBJ1-6,TRBV27,many,.,CASTAGGAYNSPLHF,TGTGCCAGCACCGCCGGGGGCGCCTATAATTCACCCCTCCACTTT
TRBJ2-1,TRBV7-9,many,TRBD1,CASSQPGQEPLYNEQFF,TGTGCCAGCAGCCAACCGGGACAGGAACCCCTCTACAATGAGCAGTTCTTC